The rows below give T cell receptor beta chains drawn from one sample of a study of graft-versus-host responses after intestinal transplantation. The data were produced by immunoSEQ multiplex PCR, yet TCRdb's version contains in-frame clones alone and is incomplete. The sample holds 20,000 or so clones, approximately 45% seen once. The specimen was alloreactive CD4+ T cells from a mixed lymphocyte reaction culture, collected before intestinal transplant. The receptors derive from a human patient who received an intestinal transplant. Each CDR3 is given with its conserved first and last residue. The D gene is left open where the match is weak. The size field is filled for only some rows; it gives once, few, many or a size class.

D gene,V gene,clone size,J gene,CDR3 protein,CDR3 DNA
.,TRBV6-6,.,TRBJ1-1,CASRDRDSMNTEAFF,TGTGCCAGCAGGGACCGGGACTCCATGAACACTGAAGCTTTCTTT
.,TRBV5-4,.,TRBJ2-2,CASSPSNVWTGELFF,TGTGCCAGCAGCCCGAGCAACGTATGGACCGGGGAGCTGTTTTTT
.,TRBV5-4,.,TRBJ1-1,CASSLAGGIMNTEAFF,TGTGCCAGCAGCTTGGCCGGGGGGATCATGAACACTGAAGCTTTCTTT
TRBD1,TRBV6-5,.,TRBJ1-4,CASSPGGANEKLFF,TGTGCCAGCAGCCCAGGGGGTGCTAATGAAAAACTGTTTTTT
.,TRBV6-6,once,TRBJ1-1,CATLWGGYRNTEAFF,TGTGCCACCCTCTGGGGAGGGTACCGGAACACTGAAGCTTTCTTT
TRBD1,TRBV5-1,.,TRBJ1-1,CASSLATPGTGGNTEAFF,TGCGCCAGCAGCTTGGCCACACCCGGGACAGGGGGAAACACTGAAGCTTTCTTT
.,TRBV7-8,few,TRBJ2-5,CASSLGTQETQYF,TGTGCCAGCAGCTTAGGGACACAAGAGACCCAGTACTTC
.,TRBV5-1,.,TRBJ2-5,CASSLVGELTQYF,TGCGCCAGCAGCTTGGTGGGCGAGTTGACCCAGTACTTC
TRBD1,TRBV9,.,TRBJ1-6,CASSKLGTGPGNSPLHF,TGTGCCAGCAGCAAACTAGGGACAGGGCCGGGTAATTCACCCCTCCACTTT
.,TRBV9,.,TRBJ2-3,CASSVVGTSDTQYF,TGTGCCAGCAGCGTAGTTGGGACATCAGATACGCAGTATTTT
.,TRBV5-1,few,TRBJ2-1,CASSLFRGAPVNEQFF,TGCGCCAGCAGCTTGTTTCGGGGGGCCCCGGTAAACGAGCAGTTCTTC
TRBD1,TRBV6-5,.,TRBJ2-2,CASRPTGLNTGELFF,TGTGCCAGCAGACCGACAGGGCTAAACACCGGGGAGCTGTTTTTT
TRBD2,TRBV10-2,few,TRBJ2-7,CASKPGTSGRDEQYF,TGCGCCAGCAAACCCGGGACTAGCGGGCGGGACGAGCAGTACTTC
.,TRBV5-1,.,TRBJ1-1,CASSLVPALRAEAFF,TGCGCCAGCAGCTTGGTACCAGCTCTTCGGGCTGAAGCTTTCTTT
TRBD2,TRBV29-1,.,TRBJ2-3,CSVDNSGGADTQYF,TGCAGCGTCGACAACAGCGGGGGGGCAGATACGCAGTATTTT
TRBD1,TRBV5-1,.,TRBJ2-7,CASGDRGSSYEQYF,TGCGCCAGCGGGGACAGGGGGAGCTCCTACGAGCAGTACTTC
.,TRBV7-9,.,TRBJ1-1,CASSLFLGGTEAFF,TGTGCCAGCAGCTTATTTCTGGGGGGGACTGAAGCTTTCTTT
.,TRBV5-1,.,TRBJ1-4,CASSAENEKLFF,TGCGCCAGCAGCGCGGAGAATGAAAAACTGTTTTTT
TRBD1,TRBV5-1,.,TRBJ2-3,CASSPGQGYDTQYF,TGCGCCAGCAGCCCGGGACAGGGGTACGATACGCAGTATTTT
.,TRBV10-3,.,TRBJ1-1,CAISAGTPEAFF,TGTGCCATCAGTGCAGGAACCCCTGAAGCTTTCTTT
.,TRBV10-3,many,TRBJ2-2,CAISVLGTGELFF,TGTGCCATCAGTGTTCTCGGTACCGGGGAGCTGTTTTTT
.,TRBV19,few,TRBJ1-1,CASSRTVTEAFF,TGTGCCAGTAGTAGGACAGTCACTGAAGCTTTCTTT
TRBD1,TRBV18,.,TRBJ1-1,CASSPRGQPNTEAFF,TGTGCCAGCTCACCACGGGGACAGCCGAACACTGAAGCTTTCTTT
.,TRBV5-1,.,TRBJ1-1,CASSLYGLYTEAFF,TGCGCCAGCAGCTTGTATGGACTTTACACTGAAGCTTTCTTT
TRBD2,TRBV6-5,few,TRBJ2-2,CASSWAGGSTGELFF,TGTGCCAGCAGCTGGGCGGGGGGGAGCACCGGGGAGCTGTTTTTT
.,TRBV6-1,.,TRBJ1-2,CASSEALTAQYYGYTF,TGTGCCAGCAGTGAAGCCCTGACAGCCCAGTATTATGGCTACACCTTC
.,TRBV27,.,TRBJ2-2,CASNPTGPNTGELFF,TGTGCCAGCAACCCGACAGGACCAAACACCGGGGAGCTGTTTTTT
.,TRBV5-8,.,TRBJ2-5,CASSTTRGYQETQYF,TGTGCCAGCAGCACCACTCGGGGGTACCAAGAGACCCAGTACTTC
TRBD1,TRBV5-8,.,TRBJ2-3,CASSLLTGGPTDTQYF,TGTGCCAGCAGCCTCCTGACAGGGGGCCCCACAGATACGCAGTATTTT
TRBD1,TRBV9,.,TRBJ1-6,CASSEAGGGGSPLHF,TGTGCCAGCAGCGAGGCGGGAGGGGGCGGTTCACCCCTCCACTTT
TRBD2,TRBV5-1,.,TRBJ2-3,CASTTIAGGADTQYF,TGCGCCAGCACCACAATAGCGGGGGGCGCAGATACGCAGTATTTT
TRBD1,TRBV18,few,TRBJ1-2,CASTGQEKFGYTF,TGTGCCAGCACTGGACAGGAAAAATTCGGCTACACCTTC
.,TRBV18,few,TRBJ2-1,CASSQQQNNEQFF,TGTGCCAGCTCACAACAGCAGAACAATGAGCAGTTCTTC
TRBD1,TRBV10-3,few,TRBJ1-2,CAILQPPGQGAGYTF,TGTGCCATACTACAACCCCCGGGACAGGGGGCTGGCTACACCTTC
TRBD1,TRBV5-5,once,TRBJ1-2,CASSLGQGVGGYTF,TGTGCCAGCAGCCTCGGACAGGGGGTTGGGGGCTACACCTTC
TRBD1,TRBV6-5,.,TRBJ1-6,CASSYGTVYNSPLHF,TGTGCCAGCAGTTACGGGACAGTGTATAATTCACCCCTCCACTTT
.,TRBV7-2,.,TRBJ1-1,CASSSQEYTEAFF,TGTGCCAGCAGCTCACAGGAGTACACTGAAGCTTTCTTT
TRBD1,TRBV10-3,once,TRBJ2-7,CAISGWGTGGDEQYF,TGTGCCATCAGTGGCTGGGGGACAGGGGGAGACGAGCAGTACTTC
.,TRBV6-1,medium-sized,TRBJ1-2,CASSEASGTGELIYGYTF,TGTGCCAGCAGTGAAGCGTCGGGGACGGGGGAACTAATCTATGGCTACACCTTC
.,TRBV5-6,.,TRBJ1-1,CASSLVPDDTEAFF,TGTGCCAGCAGCTTGGTTCCAGATGACACTGAAGCTTTCTTT
.,TRBV19,.,TRBJ1-2,CASSHTGTPNYGYTF,TGTGCCAGTAGCCATACGGGGACACCTAACTATGGCTACACCTTC
TRBD1,TRBV6-6,.,TRBJ1-3,CASSPGQWDTIYF,TGTGCCAGCAGTCCGGGACAGTGGGACACCATATATTTT
TRBD1,TRBV18,few,TRBJ1-1,CASSPSEGARTEAFF,TGTGCCAGCTCGCCGTCAGAGGGGGCGCGCACTGAAGCTTTCTTT
.,TRBV5-1,.,TRBJ2-7,CASSLGGPVGEQYF,TGCGCCAGCAGCTTGGGGGGGCCGGTAGGGGAGCAGTACTTC
.,TRBV7-2,.,TRBJ1-5,CASSLWQDSNQPQHF,TGTGCCAGCAGCTTATGGCAGGATAGCAATCAGCCCCAGCATTTT
TRBD1,TRBV18,.,TRBJ2-7,CASSEGARFYEQYF,TGTGCCAGCTCCGAGGGGGCTAGATTCTACGAGCAGTACTTC
.,TRBV10-2,.,TRBJ2-7,CASIGVGEQYF,TGCGCCAGCATCGGGGTTGGCGAGCAGTACTTC
TRBD2,TRBV4-1,.,TRBJ2-4,CASSPMGLAGGLAKNIQYF,TGCGCCAGCAGCCCCATGGGACTAGCGGGGGGGTTGGCCAAAAACATTCAGTACTTC
.,TRBV6-1,.,TRBJ2-5,CASSSPGGETQYF,TGTGCCAGCAGTTCCCCTGGGGGGGAGACCCAGTACTTC
.,TRBV5-5,.,TRBJ1-4,CASSFLTTNEKLFF,TGTGCCAGCAGCTTTTTAACAACTAATGAAAAACTGTTTTTT
.,TRBV7-6,few,TRBJ1-6,CASSLTVNNSPLHF,TGTGCCAGCAGCTTGACAGTTAATAATTCACCCCTCCACTTT
.,TRBV4-1,.,TRBJ2-1,CASSLIPGLGFNEQFF,TGCGCCAGCAGCCTAATTCCGGGACTGGGATTCAATGAGCAGTTCTTC
.,TRBV11-2,.,TRBJ1-5,CASSFGGYNQPQHF,TGTGCCAGCAGCTTTGGGGGCTACAATCAGCCCCAGCATTTT
TRBD1,TRBV4-1,medium-sized,TRBJ1-1,CASSQDPGTGWTEAFF,TGCGCCAGCAGCCAAGATCCAGGGACAGGGTGGACTGAAGCTTTCTTT
TRBD1,TRBV25-1,few,TRBJ1-2,CASSDWDRHGYTF,TGTGCCAGCAGTGATTGGGACAGGCATGGCTACACCTTC